A selection of T cell receptor beta chains follows, all from one sample in a study of T cell changes during pregnancy in multiple sclerosis. Sequencing was performed with immunoSEQ multiplex PCR; in TCRdb, only in-frame clones are kept and a portion is missing. Among roughly 90,000 clones listed, roughly 90% were seen once. Sequencing was performed on peripheral blood, taken before pregnancy. The origin of the receptors is a female donor with multiple sclerosis, enrolled in a pregnancy study. Both conserved end residues are part of each CDR3. D genes are given only for firm matches. Where a row states a size, it is once, few, many or the class of an expanded clone; other rows omit it.

TRBD1	TRBV5-4	TRBJ2-5	NA	TGTGCCAGCAGCCCGGCTGGGACAGGGCCAACGGGGACCCAGTACTTC	CASSPAGTGPTGTQYF
TRBD1	TRBV18	TRBJ2-1	NA	TGTGCCAGCTCACCACTACGGACAGGGGGTCGAAATGAGCAGTTCTTC	CASSPLRTGGRNEQFF
TRBD2	TRBV2	TRBJ2-2	NA	TGTGCCAGCAAGGGGACTAGCGCAAACACCGGGGAGCTGTTTTTT	CASKGTSANTGELFF
TRBD2	TRBV19	TRBJ2-2	NA	TGTGCCAGTAGTGGACGGGGGGAAGGGACCGGGGAGCTGTTTTTT	CASSGRGEGTGELFF
TRBD1	TRBV28	TRBJ1-5	few	TGTGCCAGCAGTACCGGACAGGGAAGGCATCAGCCCCAGCATTTT	CASSTGQGRHQPQHF
TRBD1	TRBV5-1	TRBJ2-4	NA	TGCGCCAGCAGCTTCGCCGGGACAGGGACAAAGGGCGGTGCCAAAAACATTCAGTACTTC	CASSFAGTGTKGGAKNIQYF
TRBD1	TRBV10-3	TRBJ1-1	NA	TGTGCCATCAGTGAAGGGACAGGGGGCAGTTTGAACACTGAAGCTTTCTTT	CAISEGTGGSLNTEAFF
NA	TRBV19	TRBJ1-5	NA	TGTGCCAGTATGGCAAGGGAGGGTAGAAATCAGCCCCAGCATTTT	CASMAREGRNQPQHF
TRBD2	TRBV2	TRBJ2-3	NA	TGTGCCAGACTAGCGGTAGGGACAGATACGCAGTATTTT	CARLAVGTDTQYF
TRBD1	TRBV5-1	TRBJ2-7	NA	TGCGCCAGCAGCTTGGGGACAGGTTACGAGCAGTACTTC	CASSLGTGYEQYF
TRBD2	TRBV9	TRBJ2-1	NA	TGTGCCAGCAGCGTAGGGGCGGGAGGACAGAGTGAGCAGTTCTTC	CASSVGAGGQSEQFF
NA	TRBV5-1	TRBJ2-3	once	TGCGCCAGCAGCTTCGGCGGAGCTAGCACAGATACGCAGTATTTT	CASSFGGASTDTQYF
NA	TRBV30	TRBJ2-1	NA	TGTGCCTGGGAGAATTGGAATGAGCAGTTCTTC	CAWENWNEQFF
TRBD1	TRBV19	TRBJ1-2	NA	TGTGCCAGTAGCCGCGGGACAGTCAGTGGCTACACCTTC	CASSRGTVSGYTF
TRBD1	TRBV27	TRBJ2-7	many	TGTGCCAGCAGTTCCCCCGGACAGGGTTCCTACGAGCAGTACTTC	CASSSPGQGSYEQYF
NA	TRBV19	TRBJ2-1	NA	TGTGCCAGCAGTAGGCTAGTCTACTACAATGAGCAGTTCTTC	CASSRLVYYNEQFF
NA	TRBV7-2	TRBJ1-5	NA	TGTGCCAGCAGTGAAAACAGGAATCAGCCCCAGCATTTT	CASSENRNQPQHF
TRBD2	TRBV7-3	TRBJ2-5	NA	TGTGCCAGCAGCCCCGGACTAGCGGGGCAAGAGACCCAGTACTTC	CASSPGLAGQETQYF
NA	TRBV28	TRBJ1-1	NA	TGTGCCAGCAGTTCCCCCGGACAGCCTTTAATGAACACTGAAGCTTTCTTT	CASSSPGQPLMNTEAFF
NA	TRBV4-1	TRBJ1-1	NA	TGCGCCAGCAGCCACACCGAGGGGGAAAGGACTGAAGCTTTCTTT	CASSHTEGERTEAFF
NA	TRBV5-4	TRBJ2-2	NA	TGTGCCAGCAGCTTCCTGAACACCGGGGAGCTGTTTTTT	CASSFLNTGELFF
NA	TRBV9	TRBJ2-1	NA	TGTGCCAGCAGCGTAGGAGGGCTTAGCTCCTACAATGAGCAGTTCTTC	CASSVGGLSSYNEQFF
TRBD1	TRBV18	TRBJ1-4	NA	TGTGCCAGCTCACGACTACGTCCCGGGACAGGGCGCGGAGCTAATGAAAAACTGTTTTTT	CASSRLRPGTGRGANEKLFF
NA	TRBV6-5	TRBJ1-1	NA	TGTGCCAGCTTGCGGGGTGGGTTGAACACTGAAGCTTTCTTT	CASLRGGLNTEAFF
TRBD2	TRBV7-2	TRBJ2-3	NA	TGTGCCAGCAGCTCTACGCCTCTAGCGGGGGGCACAGATACGCAGTATTTT	CASSSTPLAGGTDTQYF
TRBD1	TRBV9	TRBJ2-4	NA	TGTGCCAGCAGCGAACGACAGGGGAAAAACATTCAGTACTTC	CASSERQGKNIQYF
NA	TRBV19	TRBJ1-5	NA	TGTGCCAGTAGCCCGGGACTCCTACTCAATCAGCCCCAGCATTTT	CASSPGLLLNQPQHF
NA	TRBV18	TRBJ1-3	NA	TGTGCCAGCTCACCAGAAGCAGGGTTGGCGGGAAACACCATATATTTT	CASSPEAGLAGNTIYF
NA	TRBV18	TRBJ1-5	NA	TGTGCCAGCTCACCAGCCGGGGGTGACCAGCCCCAGCATTTT	CASSPAGGDQPQHF
TRBD2	TRBV5-5	TRBJ2-7	NA	TGTGCCAGCAGCTTGGCTGCGGGGGGAAACGAGCAGTACTTC	CASSLAAGGNEQYF
TRBD1	TRBV11-3	TRBJ1-1	NA	TGTGCCAGCAGCTTAGTCCGGGACAGGGTCTACACTGAAGCTTTCTTT	CASSLVRDRVYTEAFF
TRBD1	TRBV4-1	TRBJ1-1	NA	TGCGCCAGCAGCCGAGGACAGGGATTGGGCACTGAAGCTTTCTTT	CASSRGQGLGTEAFF
NA	TRBV28	TRBJ1-1	NA	TGTGCCAGCAGTCCCTGGCAGGGCATGAACACTGAAGCTTTCTTT	CASSPWQGMNTEAFF
NA	TRBV2	TRBJ2-3	NA	TGTGCCAGCAGGGAAGACTCGTACACAGATACGCAGTATTTT	CASREDSYTDTQYF
TRBD1	TRBV27	TRBJ1-5	NA	TGTGCCAGCAGTCCCTTCGACAGGGTCAATCAGCCCCAGCATTTT	CASSPFDRVNQPQHF
NA	TRBV4-2	TRBJ1-3	few	TGTGCCAGCAGCCAAGGCGCGGGGATTGCTGGAAACACCATATATTTT	CASSQGAGIAGNTIYF
TRBD2	TRBV29-1	TRBJ2-2	NA	TGCAGCGTTGAAGAACTAGCGGGAGCGAACACCGGGGAGCTGTTTTTT	CSVEELAGANTGELFF
NA	TRBV5-4	TRBJ1-5	NA	TGTGCCAGCAGCCGTCAGGGCGAGGATCAGCCCCAGCATTTT	CASSRQGEDQPQHF
NA	TRBV28	TRBJ2-7	NA	TGTGCCAGCAGCCTGGCGGGACGGTACGAGCAGTACTTC	CASSLAGRYEQYF
NA	TRBV9	TRBJ2-5	once	TGTGCCAGCAGCGTCACGATGGACGGGGAACAAGAGACCCAGTACTTC	CASSVTMDGEQETQYF
TRBD1	TRBV5-1	TRBJ2-3	NA	TGCGCCAGCAGCCGGATGGGACAGGGCGACACAGATACGCAGTATTTT	CASSRMGQGDTDTQYF
TRBD2	TRBV7-6	TRBJ2-7	NA	TGTGCCAGCAGCTTAGCGGGAGGGCCCTCCTACGAGCAGTACTTC	CASSLAGGPSYEQYF
TRBD2	TRBV19	TRBJ2-1	NA	TGTGCCAGTAACAGACTAGCGGGCGCGTTCCATGAGCAGTTCTTC	CASNRLAGAFHEQFF
TRBD1	TRBV19	TRBJ2-3	NA	TGTGCCAGTAGTATGAGAGGGGGCGTAAATTCAAATACGCAGTATTTT	CASSMRGGVNSNTQYF
NA	TRBV7-2	TRBJ2-7	NA	TGTGCCAGCAGCCGCCCTATGCCCGGGGACTACGAGCAGTACTTC	CASSRPMPGDYEQYF
TRBD1	TRBV5-4	TRBJ2-6	NA	TGTGCCAGCAGCGCGGGACAGGCGATCTCTGGGGCCAACGTCCTGACTTTC	CASSAGQAISGANVLTF
TRBD2	TRBV19	TRBJ2-1	NA	TGTGCCAGTAGTATGGGATCGGGGATACTAGCGGCCAATGAGCAGTTCTTC	CASSMGSGILAANEQFF
NA	TRBV9	TRBJ2-3	NA	TGTGCCAGCAGCGTAGCAGTGGGACTCGGAACAGATACGCAGTATTTT	CASSVAVGLGTDTQYF
TRBD1	TRBV6-1	TRBJ1-2	NA	TGTGCCAGTCAGGGGACAGGGCTGAGTTATGGCTACACCTTC	CASQGTGLSYGYTF
TRBD2	TRBV7-3	TRBJ2-3	NA	TGTGCCAGCAGCGACCGCGGACTAGCGGGATCCCCAAGCACAGATACGCAGTATTTT	CASSDRGLAGSPSTDTQYF
TRBD1	TRBV5-1	TRBJ1-1	NA	TGCGCCAGCAGCCTCCAGGGGGGGAACACTGAAGCTTTCTTT	CASSLQGGNTEAFF
NA	TRBV18	TRBJ2-2	once	TGTGCCAGCTCACCACAGCTCGGGGAGCTGTTTTTT	CASSPQLGELFF
TRBD2	TRBV30	TRBJ2-2	NA	TGTGCCTTCCCGTCCAGCGGGAGGACCACCGGGGAGCTGTTTTTT	CAFPSSGRTTGELFF
NA	TRBV29-1	TRBJ2-5	NA	TGCAGCGTCGCCAGGACTATCCAAGAGACCCAGTACTTC	CSVARTIQETQYF
NA	TRBV7-9	TRBJ1-3	NA	TGTGCCAGCAGCCCTTCCGGGACTGCTGGAAACACCATATATTTT	CASSPSGTAGNTIYF
TRBD2	TRBV27	TRBJ2-1	once	TGTGCCAGCAGTTTATGGCTAGCGGGAGATGAGCAGTTCTTC	CASSLWLAGDEQFF
NA	TRBV10-3	TRBJ1-2	NA	TGTGCCATCAGACCCCAACAGGGTAGTGGCTACACCTTC	CAIRPQQGSGYTF
TRBD1	TRBV5-1	TRBJ1-1	NA	TGCGCCAGCAGCCTTTCAGGGGGAAGGCCAGAAGCTTTCTTT	CASSLSGGRPEAFF
NA	TRBV5-1	TRBJ1-2	NA	TGCGCCAGCAGCTTACAACAGAACTATGGCTACACCTTC	CASSLQQNYGYTF